This is a list of T cell receptor beta chains from one sample in a study of cytomegalovirus exposure and HLA in healthy donors. The data were produced by immunoSEQ multiplex PCR, yet TCRdb's version contains in-frame clones alone and is incomplete. The sample includes about 110,000 clones, about 85% of them seen just once. Sequenced: PBMCs. The receptors derive from a woman under 30 in good health and CMV-seronegative. Each CDR3 is given without its conserved first and last residue.

j_call: TRBJ2-7; v_call: TRBV6-5; cdr3_aa: ASSNRGGYEQY
j_call: TRBJ2-1; v_call: TRBV6-4; cdr3_aa: ASSDSIGGAGEQF
j_call: TRBJ2-7; v_call: TRBV27; cdr3_aa: ASSPRGGTYEQY
j_call: TRBJ1-5; v_call: TRBV9; cdr3_aa: ASSAGQGDQPQH
j_call: TRBJ2-2; v_call: TRBV11-1; cdr3_aa: ASSLVTGYTGELF
j_call: TRBJ2-5; v_call: TRBV28; cdr3_aa: ASQTVETQY
j_call: TRBJ1-1; v_call: TRBV19; cdr3_aa: ASITGQGGSTEAF
j_call: TRBJ2-1; v_call: TRBV27; cdr3_aa: ASSFRGVGNEQF
j_call: TRBJ2-2; v_call: TRBV2; cdr3_aa: ASTDRVANTGELF
j_call: TRBJ1-4; v_call: TRBV13; cdr3_aa: ASSPDRGEEKLF
j_call: TRBJ1-5; v_call: TRBV5-5; cdr3_aa: ASSLARTDQPQH
j_call: TRBJ2-1; v_call: TRBV5-1; cdr3_aa: ASSYRDRAMDEQF
j_call: TRBJ1-2; v_call: TRBV5-1; cdr3_aa: ATSIDRDSAFYGYT
j_call: TRBJ2-7; v_call: TRBV19; cdr3_aa: ASSALTGEQY
j_call: TRBJ2-5; v_call: TRBV6-1; cdr3_aa: ASSEGPYY
j_call: TRBJ1-4; v_call: TRBV2; cdr3_aa: ASSPGQNGEKLF
j_call: TRBJ2-7; v_call: TRBV7-2; cdr3_aa: ASSHGTGTYEQY